The clone carrying this T cell receptor beta chain was seen many times. What it recognizes is unknown. The source of the sample is a study of naive and memory T cell subsets. Study-wide results and limits: Diversity fell and Gini index rose from naive through CM, EM, EMRA. Over 95% of naive TCR sequences appeared only once after error correction, unlike memory subsets.

Germline V gene lookup returns CDR1 SQVTM and CDR2 ANQGSEA. This CDR3 spans 16 amino acids. The trim removed 1 base at V and 1 base at J, leaving 6 bases unmatched. An equimolar mix of two oligonucleotides served as the beta constant-region primer for TRBC1 and TRBC2. Via MiXCR, TCRdb re-called the UMI-ligation and nested PCR reads, giving one row per CDR3 protein. This sample has approximately 89,000 distinct CDR3 sequences, with over 7% found just once. The receptor comes from a human donor in good health. The gene calls are TRBV29-1 and TRBJ1-2, with 10 bases aligning to TRBD1. Specimen: central memory CD4+ T cells from blood. CDR3: CSVEGGQGGYNYGYTF. Written as DNA, the CDR3 is TGCAGCGTTGAAGGAGGACAGGGGGGGTATAACTATGGCTACACCTTC.